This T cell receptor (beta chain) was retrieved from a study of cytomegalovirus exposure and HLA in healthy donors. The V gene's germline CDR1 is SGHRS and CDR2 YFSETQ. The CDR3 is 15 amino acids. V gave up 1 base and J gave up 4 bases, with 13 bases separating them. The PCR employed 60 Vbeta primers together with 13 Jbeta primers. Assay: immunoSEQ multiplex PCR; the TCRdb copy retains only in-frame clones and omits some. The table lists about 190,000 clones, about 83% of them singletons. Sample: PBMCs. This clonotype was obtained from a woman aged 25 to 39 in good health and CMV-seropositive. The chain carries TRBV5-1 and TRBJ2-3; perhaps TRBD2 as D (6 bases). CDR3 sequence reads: CASSLTTPGADTQYF. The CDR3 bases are TGCGCCAGCAGCTTGACGACACCGGGGGCAGATACGCAGTATTTT.